Detailed here is one T cell receptor beta chain. Assay: immunoSEQ multiplex PCR; the TCRdb copy retains only in-frame clones and omits some. The sample includes 540,000 or so clones, roughly 74% of them seen just once. These data originate in a study of shared T cell receptors in the human thymus. These same records also appear under a second study, on human thymus T cells. From that second work: Infants served as donors; they were healthy and Finnish and were having corrective surgery for congenital heart defects. Resections from corrective heart surgery supplied the thymus tissue. There were highly overlapping thymic repertoires among unrelated individuals, as related research reported.

The receptor was isolated from a boy less than two years old with a congenital heart defect. The source material was thymocytes.

The CDR3: CASSMSLYGYTF. The CDR3 DNA reads TGTGCCAGTAGTATGAGCCTCTATGGCTACACCTTC. The J gene is TRBJ1-2, the V gene TRBV19; D is unresolved. This CDR3 comprises 12 residues. V was shortened by 3 bases and J by 4 bases, with 6 bases between the two germline ends. Germline V gene lookup returns CDR1 LNHDA and CDR2 SQIVND (reference sequence).